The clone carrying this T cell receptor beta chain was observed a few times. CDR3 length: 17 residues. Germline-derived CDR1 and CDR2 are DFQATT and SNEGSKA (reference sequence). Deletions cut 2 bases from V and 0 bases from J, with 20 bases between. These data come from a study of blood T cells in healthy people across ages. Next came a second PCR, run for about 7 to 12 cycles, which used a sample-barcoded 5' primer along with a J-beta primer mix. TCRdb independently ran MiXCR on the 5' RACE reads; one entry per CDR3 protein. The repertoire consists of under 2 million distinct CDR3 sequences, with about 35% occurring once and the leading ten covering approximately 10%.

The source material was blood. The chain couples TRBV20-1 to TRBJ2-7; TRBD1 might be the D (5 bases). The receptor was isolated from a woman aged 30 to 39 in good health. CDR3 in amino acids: CSARSSRTSSFSYEQYF. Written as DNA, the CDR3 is TGCAGTGCTAGATCCTCCAGGACATCTTCTTTCTCCTACGAGCAGTACTTC.